These T cell receptor beta chains were read from a single sample in a study of neurological immune-mediated disorders. TCRdb reprocessed the 5' RACE reads with MiXCR, giving one entry per CDR3 protein. This sample carries about 49,000 distinct CDR3 sequences, 10% of them seen once, and the ten largest clones take 1.6%. The material sequenced was PBMCs. These receptor sequences come from a woman aged 40 to 49 in good health. The CDR3 runs from the conserved cysteine through the conserved F or W. Each record gives: V gene, J gene, clone size, D gene, CDR3 DNA, CDR3 protein. A D gene is named only where the DNA matches it firmly. The size field is filled for only some rows; it gives once, few, many or a size class.

TRBV11-2	TRBJ2-3	many	NA	TGTGCCAGCAGCTCCTACGGGGGCACAGATACGCAGTATTTT	CASSSYGGTDTQYF
TRBV24-1	TRBJ1-4	many	NA	TGTGCCACCAGTGGCCCCGGGTTGGGGAAACTGTTTTTT	CATSGPGLGKLFF
TRBV4-3	TRBJ2-3	many	NA	TGCGCCAGCAGCCAAGATTATCTTGGGTCTAGGAACTTTGATACGCAGTATTTT	CASSQDYLGSRNFDTQYF
TRBV27	TRBJ1-5	many	TRBD1	TGTGCCAGCAGTTTACAGACAGGGGGAAATCAGCCCCAGCATTTT	CASSLQTGGNQPQHF
TRBV20-1	TRBJ2-3	many	TRBD2	TGCAGTGCTAGAGATTTTGGAACTAGCGGTCAAGGCGATACGCAGTATTTT	CSARDFGTSGQGDTQYF
TRBV18	TRBJ1-2	few	TRBD1	TGTGCCAGCTCACCATCCGGGACAGGGGCCCCAAATCGTTATGGCTACACCTTC	CASSPSGTGAPNRYGYTF
TRBV29-1	TRBJ1-2	many	NA	TGCAGCGTTGAATCCCCAGCTAACTATGGCTACACCTTC	CSVESPANYGYTF
TRBV20-1	TRBJ2-7	many	NA	TGCAGTGCCGAGAGACTCTACGAGCAGTACTTC	CSAERLYEQYF
TRBV6-2/TRBV6-3	TRBJ2-5	many	NA	TGTGCCAGCAGAAGCTTCAGGGGAAAAGAGTACTTC	CASRSFRGKEYF
TRBV7-9	TRBJ2-7	many	TRBD2	TGTGCCAGCAGCAGAGGGACTAGCGGGGGGGTAGACTCCTACGAGCAGTACTTC	CASSRGTSGGVDSYEQYF
TRBV27	TRBJ2-1	medium-sized	TRBD2	TGTGCCAGCAGTTTGAGCGGGGGGGCCGGAGGGGAGCAGTTCTTC	CASSLSGGAGGEQFF
TRBV7-9	TRBJ1-6	many	NA	TGTGCCAGCGGCCCAAGGGATTCACCCCTCCACTTT	CASGPRDSPLHF
TRBV7-2	TRBJ2-7	many	TRBD1	TGTGCCAGCAGCTTAGCCAGGGGGCACTACGAGCAGTACTTC	CASSLARGHYEQYF
TRBV7-2	TRBJ2-7	many	NA	TGTGCCAGCAGCTTAGGCAGGGCGGCCTCCTACGAGCAGTACTTC	CASSLGRAASYEQYF
TRBV2	TRBJ1-4	many	NA	TGTGCCAGCGCACTAGATTGGACTGCCGGAAAACTGTTTTTT	CASALDWTAGKLFF
TRBV29-1	TRBJ1-1	many	NA	TGCAGCGTTGAAGATCCGGGGGGAACTGAAGCTTTCTTT	CSVEDPGGTEAFF
TRBV6-5	TRBJ1-4	many	NA	TGTGCCAGCAGTTCCGCTACTCTCAAGGGCGCGGAACTGTTTTTT	CASSSATLKGAELFF
TRBV9	TRBJ1-6	many	TRBD1	TGTGCCAGCAGCGTAGGGGAAGGGGGCCATTCACCCCTCCACTTT	CASSVGEGGHSPLHF
TRBV5-1	TRBJ2-7	many	NA	TGCGCCAGCAGCTCCGGAACCTGGGGCTACGAGCAGTACTTC	CASSSGTWGYEQYF
TRBV5-1	TRBJ2-2	few	NA	TGCGCCAGCAGCTTGCAACAGGCGGGCACCGGGGAGCTGTTTTTT	CASSLQQAGTGELFF
TRBV29-1	TRBJ1-3	NA	NA	TGCAGCGTTGCTCTCAGGCGAGACACCATATATTTT	CSVALRRDTIYF
TRBV5-1	TRBJ1-1	many	NA	TGCGCCAGCAGCCCGGGCCAGGGATCCGCTGAAGCTTTCTTT	CASSPGQGSAEAFF
TRBV7-2	TRBJ1-2	few	TRBD1	TGTGCCAGCAGCCGACAGGGACAGGGGGCGCATGGCTACACCTTC	CASSRQGQGAHGYTF
TRBV25-1	TRBJ1-2	many	NA	TGTGCCAGCAGTGAGCCCACAGCCGTGGGGGGCTACACCTTC	CASSEPTAVGGYTF
TRBV9	TRBJ2-4	NA	NA	TGTGTCAGCAGCGTATCTTCGGGCGGGTACATTCAGTACTTC	CVSSVSSGGYIQYF
TRBV6-5	TRBJ2-5	many	TRBD2	TGTGCCAGCAGTAGAGGGACTAGCGGGGTCCAAGAGACCCAGTACTTC	CASSRGTSGVQETQYF
TRBV6-5	TRBJ2-7	many	NA	TGTGCCAGCAGGCCGTCCGGGGGTATCTCCTACGAGCAGTACTTC	CASRPSGGISYEQYF
TRBV24-1	TRBJ2-2	NA	NA	NA	CATGPGQNTGSCFF
TRBV29-1	TRBJ1-6	many	TRBD1	TGCAGCGTTGGGGACAGTAATAATTCACCCCTCCACTTT	CSVGDSNNSPLHF
TRBV20-1	TRBJ2-7	many	NA	TGCAGTGCTAGAGTTCAGGTCCTAGACGAGCAGTACTTC	CSARVQVLDEQYF
TRBV24-1	TRBJ2-3	many	NA	TGTGCCACCAGTGATCAACAGGAGATTACAGATACGCAGTATTTT	CATSDQQEITDTQYF
TRBV20-1	TRBJ1-2	many	NA	TGCAGTGGGGAGAGGGCCGGGGATGGATATGGCTACACCTTC	CSGERAGDGYGYTF
TRBV7-2	TRBJ2-1	many	NA	TGTGCCAGCAGCTCGATTCCGACAGAGCAGTTCTTC	CASSSIPTEQFF
TRBV12-3/TRBV12-4	TRBJ1-1	medium-sized	NA	TGTGCCAGCACTCGAGGGGAGGGTGAAGCTTTCTTT	CASTRGEGEAFF
TRBV5-5	TRBJ2-5	many	TRBD2	TGTGCCAGCAGCGTAGCGGGAGTAGAGGAGACCCAGTACTTC	CASSVAGVEETQYF
TRBV5-6	TRBJ1-2	many	TRBD1	TGTGCCAGCAGCTCTGACCCGACAGGGCGCGCTAACTATGGCTACACCTTC	CASSSDPTGRANYGYTF
TRBV6-1	TRBJ2-1	many	NA	TGTGCCAGCAGTGAGGTACGACAGGAGCAGTTCTTC	CASSEVRQEQFF
TRBV5-6	TRBJ1-2	many	NA	TGTGCCAGCAGCTCCGAAGGACTGAGTGGCTACACCTTC	CASSSEGLSGYTF
TRBV29-1	TRBJ1-2	many	NA	TGCAGCGTTGGATCCGGGGACTATGGCTACACCTTC	CSVGSGDYGYTF
TRBV29-1	TRBJ2-7	many	NA	TGCAGCGTAGGGCAACCAGGCTACGAGCAGTACTTC	CSVGQPGYEQYF
TRBV9	TRBJ2-2	NA	NA	TGTGCCAGCAGCGTAGCTCCAGTTACCGGGGAGCTGTTTTTT	CASSVAPVTGELFF
TRBV6-2/TRBV6-3	TRBJ2-3	once	TRBD2	TGTGCCAGCGCCGGAGCGGGAGTGGATACGCAGTATTTT	CASAGAGVDTQYF
TRBV10-3	TRBJ2-6	many	NA	TGTGCCATCAGTGTAATTAGGTCGGGGGCCAACTCTGGGGCCAACGTCCTGACTTTC	CAISVIRSGANSGANVLTF
TRBV29-1	TRBJ2-1	many	TRBD1	TGCAGCCCCTCCGGGACAGGGCCCTACAATGAGCAGTTCTTC	CSPSGTGPYNEQFF
TRBV3-1	TRBJ2-7	many	NA	TGTGCCAGCAGCCATATTACCGGGGGCTCTCCGGGGGAGCAGTACTTC	CASSHITGGSPGEQYF
TRBV7-9	TRBJ2-3	many	NA	TGTGCCAGCAGCCTGTTATACACAGATACGCAGTATTTT	CASSLLYTDTQYF
TRBV12-3/TRBV12-4	TRBJ2-3	many	TRBD2	TGTGCCAGCAGTTCCTTAGAGCGGGGGGGCGGAGATACGCAGTATTTT	CASSSLERGGGDTQYF
TRBV7-2	TRBJ2-1	many	NA	TGTGCCAGCAGCTTATATGGGGTGGTTTCGGCGACCTACAATGAGCAGTTCTTC	CASSLYGVVSATYNEQFF
TRBV10-3	TRBJ1-2	many	NA	TGTGCCATCAGTGAGTCAACAAGGGGTAACGGCTACACCTTC	CAISESTRGNGYTF
TRBV6-2/TRBV6-3	TRBJ1-5	many	TRBD1	TGTGCCAGCAGCATGGACAGGCATCAGCCCCAGCATTTT	CASSMDRHQPQHF
TRBV9	TRBJ2-7	many	TRBD1	TGTGCCAGCAGCGCCTGGGGACAGGGGAGCCACGAGCAGTACTTC	CASSAWGQGSHEQYF
TRBV20-1	TRBJ2-1	many	TRBD2	TGCAGTGCTAGAGGGCTAGCGGGGGGGCCTGGGTTGAATGAGCAGTTCTTC	CSARGLAGGPGLNEQFF
TRBV6-2/TRBV6-3	TRBJ2-6	many	NA	TGTGCCAGCAGTTACCAACTCACCGGAGGATACTCTGGGGCCAACGTCCTGACTTTC	CASSYQLTGGYSGANVLTF